A single sample is the source of the 3 T cell receptor beta chains below, sequenced in a study of shared clonotypes between healthy human individuals (dated by TCRdb to the early 2020s). To prepare the library, the immunoSEQ multiplex PCR assay was applied. TCRdb obtained this table from immuneACCESS and retained in-frame rearrangements with V and J assigned. These tables miss some clones; where compared with another copy, unresolved V genes account for less than half of the shortfall, and the remainder is unexplained. This sample is represented by some 2,000,000 clones; under 97% of them were singletons. The ten largest clones capture less than 0.15% of the sample. Input material: naive CD4+ T cells sorted from blood. The sample's cell subset or site label, decoded: CD45RA+ positively selected. The receptors were sampled from a man aged 18 to 29 in good health.

The chain's CDR3 is CASSPVSESGANVLTF. The CDR3, as DNA: TGTGCCAGCTCACCGGTCTCAGAGTCTGGGGCCAACGTCCTGACTTTC. The V gene is TRBV18, the J gene TRBJ2-6, with D uncertain. There are 16 residues in the CDR3. Looked up from germline, CDR1 is KGHSH and CDR2 is LQKENI. V was trimmed by 3 bases and J by 1 base, leaving 10 bases between them.

This chain connects TRBV5-1 to TRBJ1-5, with 9 bases aligning to TRBD1. This CDR3 is built from 14 residues. Trimming cost V 4 bases and J 6 bases; bases outside gene matches: 5. Germline V gene data show CDR1 as SGHRS and CDR2 as YFSETQ. CDR3 DNA: TGCGCCAGCAGCCGGACAGGGGAGGGTCAGCCCCAGCATTTT. This translates into CASSRTGEGQPQHF.

V usage is TRBV11-2 and J usage is TRBJ2-5; 10 bases line up with TRBD1. Trimming at V came to 4 bases and at J to 4 bases, leaving 6 bases not matched to a gene. CDR3 length: 15 amino acids. CDR1 and CDR2 from the germline V gene are SGHAT and FQNNGV. CDR3 sequence: CASSSRQGAGETQYF. In DNA, the CDR3 is TGTGCCAGCAGCTCCAGACAGGGGGCTGGAGAGACCCAGTACTTC.